This T cell receptor beta chain was recovered during a study of T cells in localized non-small cell lung cancer. In the case of this clone: Its target is unknown.

The protocol was immunoSEQ multiplex PCR, while the TCRdb copy is restricted to in-frame clones and leaves out a portion. The sample has about 78,000 clones, 84% seen once. Study observations and caveats: A median of roughly 52 of the top 100 tumor clones appeared in adjacent lung, which was paired and uninvolved.

Germline values: CDR1 MNHEY, CDR2 SMNVEV (reference sequence). The germline V and J ends were trimmed by 0 bases and 0 bases, with 14 bases remaining between them. The CDR3 runs 18 residues. The rearrangement links TRBV27 to TRBJ1-4; D is uncertain. This clonotype originated in a man aged 35 to 70 with stage I lung adenocarcinoma. The specimen was peripheral blood, collected before any cancer treatment. The CDR3 DNA reads as TGTGCCAGCAGTTTATCCGGACTATTCCCTACAACTAATGAAAAACTGTTTTTT. This codes for CASSLSGLFPTTNEKLFF.